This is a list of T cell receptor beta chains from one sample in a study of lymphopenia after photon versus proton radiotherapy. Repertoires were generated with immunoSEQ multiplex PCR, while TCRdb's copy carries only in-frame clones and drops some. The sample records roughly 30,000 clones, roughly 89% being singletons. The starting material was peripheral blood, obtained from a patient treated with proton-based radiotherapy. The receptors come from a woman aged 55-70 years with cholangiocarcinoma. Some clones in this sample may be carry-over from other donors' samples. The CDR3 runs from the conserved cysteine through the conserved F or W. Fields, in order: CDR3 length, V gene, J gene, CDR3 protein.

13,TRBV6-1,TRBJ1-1,CATLIVENTEAFF
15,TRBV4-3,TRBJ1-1,CASSISYPGRREAFF
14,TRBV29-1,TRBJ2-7,CSVVLGLAVYEQYF
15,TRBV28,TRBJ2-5,CASRLAGTGLETQYF
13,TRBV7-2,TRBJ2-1,CAGRDPGVNEQFF
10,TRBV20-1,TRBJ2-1,CSASSAEQFF
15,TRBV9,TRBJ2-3,CASSVRGAGTDTQYF
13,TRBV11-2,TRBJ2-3,CASRKVSARTQYF
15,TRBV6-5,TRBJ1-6,CASSYDRRIGSPLHF
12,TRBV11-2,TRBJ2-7,CASSLEGRIRTF
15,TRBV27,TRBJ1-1,CASSLFGTPSAEAFF
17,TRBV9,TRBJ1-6,CASSVEPRSSYNSPLHF
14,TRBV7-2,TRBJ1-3,CASRPVGGGNTIYF
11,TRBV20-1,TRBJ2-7,CSAPSSREQYF
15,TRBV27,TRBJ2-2,CASTASGIYTGELFF
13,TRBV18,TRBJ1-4,CASSPQAPGGLFF
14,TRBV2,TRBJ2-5,CASSGQSRGETQYF
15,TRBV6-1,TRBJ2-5,CASSETSGLVETQYF
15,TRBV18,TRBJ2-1,CASSPPGLAGYEQFF
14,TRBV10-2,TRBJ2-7,CASSRTPGPYEQYF
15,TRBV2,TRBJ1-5,CASSYAGGPIQPQHF
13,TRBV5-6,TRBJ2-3,CASTSWATDTQYF
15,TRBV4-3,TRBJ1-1,CASSQTQVGGTEAFF
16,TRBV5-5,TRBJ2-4,CTSSFENREAKNIQYF
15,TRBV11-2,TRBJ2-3,CASTISGLAINTQYF
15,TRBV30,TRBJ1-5,CAWGTGTSGNQPQHF
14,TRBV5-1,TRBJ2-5,CASRTGTPQETQYF
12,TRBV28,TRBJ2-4,CASRRTKNIQYF
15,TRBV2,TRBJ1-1,CASSREQVVNTEAFF
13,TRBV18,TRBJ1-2,CASSPDRGEGYTF
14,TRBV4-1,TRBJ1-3,CASSPRGVGNTIYF
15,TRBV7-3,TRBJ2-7,CASSSGPGVSYEQYF
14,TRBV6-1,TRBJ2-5,CASSEAWGAGTQYF